This T cell receptor beta chain was sequenced in a study of blood T cell repertoires in COVID-19. The overall study: The analysed material was cDNA or gDNA that came from T cells, B-cell-depleted T cells, or PBMCs.

Clones were sequenced by immunoSEQ multiplex PCR, and TCRdb holds only the in-frame ones, with some missing. Altogether approximately 200,000 clones are present, 80% to 90% being singletons, with the ten largest covering around 11%. The Seattle site enrolled patients during active infection and followed them longitudinally. The sequence came from an elderly woman with COVID-19, enrolled during active disease. Sequenced: peripheral blood.

The CDR3 DNA reads as TGCAGCGTTGGCGCGAATGACAGGGGTCGGACAGATACGCAGTATTTT. It translates to CSVGANDRGRTDTQYF. V gene TRBV29-1 combines with J gene TRBJ2-3, with 8 bases matching TRBD1. CDR1 is SQVTM, CDR2 ANQGSEA, per germline. This CDR3 has 16 amino acids. V shed 4 bases and J 3 bases; nucleotides not matched to a gene: 12.